The 32 T cell receptor beta chains below all came from one sample that was sequenced in a study of blood T cell repertoires in COVID-19. The repertoire was sequenced with immunoSEQ multiplex PCR; TCRdb's copy has only in-frame clones and lacks some. The sample lists 85,000 to 95,000 clones, 75% to 90% occurring once. The specimen sequenced was peripheral blood. The receptors originated from a woman aged 80 or over with active COVID-19.

The V call is TRBV5-4, the J call TRBJ1-4, with TRBD1 identical over 9 bases. The V gene's germline CDR1 is SGHNT and CDR2 YYREEE (reference sequence). V trimming: 4 bases; J trimming: 3 bases; junction bases outside the gene matches: 1. The CDR3 totals 14 residues. The CDR3 spells CASSRQGANEKLFF. For the CDR3, the DNA is TGTGCCAGCAGCCGACAGGGGGCTAATGAAAAACTGTTTTTT.

The chain joins TRBV9 to TRBJ1-3; a possible D gene is TRBD1 (5 bases). CDR3 length equals 16 residues. CDR1 SGDLS and CDR2 YYNGEE come from the germline V gene. Trimming took off 3 bases at V and 0 bases at J, with 13 bases between the two ends. The CDR3 is CASSESGTHSGNTIYF. The CDR3 DNA is TGTGCCAGCAGCGAATCCGGGACTCACTCTGGAAACACCATATATTTT.

This chain uses TRBV9 with TRBJ2-3; D might be TRBD2 (5 bases). This CDR3 region has 15 residues. Germline CDR1 and CDR2: SGDLS and YYNGEE. V lost 0 bases and J 5 bases, leaving 13 bases between the germline ends. CDR3 region: CASSVEQLAGDTQYF. The CDR3 coding sequence is TGTGCCAGCAGCGTAGAGCAGCTAGCTGGAGATACGCAGTATTTT.

The gene calls are TRBV30 and TRBJ2-7; perhaps TRBD2 as D (7 bases). The CDR3 sequence is 15 residues long. V dropped 2 bases and J dropped 3 bases, with 17 bases sitting between them. Looked up from germline, CDR1 is GTSNPN and CDR2 is SVGIG (reference sequence). CDR3 amino acids: CAWSRGGAQSYEQYF. The CDR3 bases are TGTGCCTGGAGTCGAGGGGGGGCCCAGAGCTACGAGCAGTACTTC.

The chain links TRBV9 to TRBJ2-3; no reliable D call. The CDR3 runs 12 residues. CDR1 SGDLS and CDR2 YYNGEE come from the germline V gene. V was cut by 4 bases and J by 6 bases, with 9 bases left in between. DNA for the CDR3: TGTGCCAGCAGCCCCACGCGGGATACGCAGTATTTT. Translation: CASSPTRDTQYF.

The V and J genes are TRBV7-8 and TRBJ2-7; D gene unclear. CDR3 length equals 12 residues. Germline CDR1 and CDR2: SGHVS and FQNEAQ. Trimming took 2 bases from V and 5 from J, leaving 7 bases between them. The CDR3 sequence is CASSLNINEQYF. For the CDR3, the DNA is TGTGCCAGCAGCTTAAACATAAACGAGCAGTACTTC.

This chain joins TRBV5-1 and TRBJ2-3, with TRBD2 identical over 7 bases. V dropped 4 bases and J dropped 0; count of bases not matched to a gene: 8. The CDR3 length is 16 residues. The V gene's germline CDR1 is SGHRS and CDR2 YFSETQ. The chain's CDR3 is CASSLLSGASTDTQYF. The DNA for the CDR3 is TGCGCCAGCAGCCTATTAAGCGGGGCTAGCACAGATACGCAGTATTTT.

V is TRBV24-1 and J is TRBJ1-4; no definite D call. Per the germline V gene, CDR1 is KGHDR and CDR2 is SFDVKD. The V end lost 3 bases, the J end lost 7 bases, and 14 bases lay between the germline ends. This CDR3 has 15 residues. In nucleotides, the CDR3 is TGTGCCACCAGTGATACCAGTAGTCTAGGTGAAAAACTGTTTTTT. It codes for CATSDTSSLGEKLFF.

The chain's CDR3 is CASSPLGQTSTGYTF. The CDR3 DNA follows: TGTGCCAGCAGCCCTTTGGGACAGACCTCTACTGGCTACACCTTC. This chain uses TRBV14 with TRBJ1-2, with TRBD1 matching over 7 bases. CDR3 length equals 15 residues. Germline lookup yields CDR1 SGHDN and CDR2 FVKESK. The J segment lost 7 bases and the V segment lost 4 bases, leaving 12 bases of the junction unmatched.

The chain combines TRBV18 with TRBJ2-7; 8 nucleotides match TRBD2. Trimming took 3 bases from V and 3 from J; bases not matched to a gene: 7. The CDR3 contains 15 residues. The germline V gene encodes CDR1 KGHSH and CDR2 LQKENI. The CDR3 reads CASSPSGTRLYEQYF. CDR3 DNA sequence: TGTGCCAGCTCACCCTCCGGGACTAGACTCTACGAGCAGTACTTC.

This CDR3 is CASSPRGGSDTGELFF. In DNA, the CDR3 is TGTGCCAGCAGCCCCCGAGGAGGGTCGGACACCGGGGAGCTGTTTTTT. This chain connects TRBV7-7 to TRBJ2-2, with D tentatively TRBD2 (6 bases). CDR3 length: 16 residues. CDR1 and CDR2 (germline): SSHAT, FNYEAQ (reference sequence). Between the trimmed V and J ends, which lost 5 bases and 3 bases, there was a span of 16 bases.

The V call is TRBV7-9, the J call TRBJ1-5; D unclear. CDR1 is SEHNR, CDR2 FQNEAQ, per germline (reference sequence). The ends were cut back, 5 bases at V and 3 bases at J, with 8 bases in the middle. This CDR3 has 13 amino acids. The CDR3 bases are TGTGCCAGCAGCGCCACAGTCAATCAGCCCCAGCATTTT. Translated: CASSATVNQPQHF.

The CDR3 spells CASSPRGQGGNEQFF. In DNA form, the CDR3 reads TGTGCCAGCAGCCCTAGGGGACAGGGGGGCAATGAGCAGTTCTTC. The rearrangement joins TRBV11-3 to TRBJ2-1; TRBD1 aligns across 11 bases. CDR1 and CDR2 from the germline V gene are SGHNT and YENEEA. The CDR3 runs 15 residues. The V gene end was trimmed by 5 bases and the J gene end by 6 bases; junction bases not matched to a gene: 6. Based on the CDR3 plus reference TRBV11-3 and TRBJ2-1, the full variable domain is EAGVVQSPRYKIIEKKQPVAFWCNPISGHNTLYWYLQNLGQGPELLIRYENEEAVDDSQLPKDRFSAERLKGVDSTLKIQPAELGDSAVYLCASSPRGQGGNEQFFGPGTRLTVL.

This chain connects TRBV19 to TRBJ2-1; 8 nucleotides match TRBD1. The trim removed 6 bases at V and 7 bases at J, leaving 11 bases unmatched. The CDR3 runs 15 residues. From germline, CDR1 is LNHDA and CDR2 SQIVND (reference sequence). CDR3 in DNA: TGTGCCAGTAGAGCTCGGACAGGGACTGGAAATGAGCAGTTCTTC. Translated: CASRARTGTGNEQFF.

The chain is built from TRBV2 and TRBJ1-6; TRBD1 is a possible D gene (6 bases). The CDR3 contains 16 residues. V dropped 6 bases and J dropped 0 bases, with 12 bases sitting between them. Germline values: CDR1 SNHLY, CDR2 FYNNEI. CDR3 sequence (DNA): TGTGCCAGCAGGGACAGCGAGGGCTCCTATAATTCACCCCTCCACTTT. Translated: CASRDSEGSYNSPLHF.

This chain's CDR3 is CASSQNPRRGGTSARLEQFF. In DNA, the CDR3 is TGTGCCAGCAGCCAAAACCCACGCCGTGGGGGGACTAGCGCTCGCCTTGAGCAGTTCTTC. The chain uses TRBV16 and TRBJ2-1; 10 nucleotides match TRBD2. V gave up 2 bases and J gave up 9 bases; unmatched junction bases: 22. CDR1 is KGHSY and CDR2 is FQNENV in the germline V gene. CDR3 size: 20 residues.

The J gene is TRBJ1-2, the V gene TRBV6-2 or TRBV6-3; D may be TRBD1 (5 bases). The germline CDR1 and CDR2 sequences are MNHEY and SVGEGT. CDR3 length: 15 amino acids. Trimming stripped 6 bases from V and 3 bases from J, with 17 bases between. The CDR3 sequence: CASSRGEGPYYGYTF. The CDR3 DNA follows: TGTGCCAGCAGCCGCGGGGAGGGACCCTACTATGGCTACACCTTC.

The V gene is TRBV27, the J gene TRBJ2-2; 12 bases map to TRBD1. The CDR3 spans 15 residues. The germline CDR1 and CDR2 sequences are MNHEY and SMNVEV (reference sequence). V was pared by 6 bases and J by 4 bases, with 3 bases of the junction left unmatched. The chain's CDR3 is CASRGTGGVTGELFF. CDR3 DNA: TGTGCCAGCAGGGGGACAGGGGGCGTCACCGGGGAGCTGTTTTTT.

The chain joins TRBV6-5 to TRBJ1-1, with 8 bases identical to TRBD1. The CDR3 sequence is 15 residues long. Germline trimming cut 2 bases from V and 5 bases from J; bases unmatched to any gene: 7. The V gene's germline CDR1 is MNHEY and CDR2 SVGAGI. The CDR3 DNA reads as TGTGCCAGCAGTTACCAGGGGGCGCGGTCAACTGAAGCTTTCTTT. As protein: CASSYQGARSTEAFF.

This sequence joins TRBV30 and TRBJ2-1; D unresolved. Germline V gene data show CDR1 as GTSNPN and CDR2 as SVGIG (reference sequence). This CDR3 contains 15 residues. V shed 2 bases and J shed 9 bases, with 20 bases lying between them. The CDR3 is CAWSLIADLTFEQFF. CDR3 nucleotide sequence: TGTGCCTGGAGTCTGATAGCAGATTTAACGTTTGAGCAGTTCTTC.

This rearrangement joins TRBV4-3 to TRBJ2-7, with a weak D call TRBD1 (5 bases). The V end was cut by 6 bases, the J end by 0 bases, with 12 bases between. Per the germline V gene, CDR1 is LGHNA and CDR2 is YSLEER. This CDR3 is built from 14 residues. CDR3 in DNA: TGCGCCAGCAGTACTTCAGGGAACTCCTACGAGCAGTACTTC. Translating it yields CASSTSGNSYEQYF.

CDR3 in DNA: TGTGCCAGCAATCCCGCGGGGACTAGCGGGAGCGGTGAGCAGTTCTTC. This sequence encodes CASNPAGTSGSGEQFF. The chain combines TRBV6-6 with TRBJ2-1; TRBD2 agrees at 14 bases. The CDR3 spans 16 residues. Per the germline V gene, CDR1 is MNHNY and CDR2 is SVGAGI (reference sequence). V lost 7 bases and J lost 9; bases outside the gene matches: 11.

The chain employs TRBV2 and TRBJ2-5; TRBD2 might be the D (6 bases). The CDR3 loop spans 14 amino acids. V lost 7 bases to trimming and J lost 2 bases, with 14 bases between them. Germline V gives CDR1 SNHLY, CDR2 FYNNEI. CDR3 loop: CASKSGGGQETQYF. Written as DNA, the CDR3 is TGTGCCAGCAAATCTGGGGGAGGACAAGAGACCCAGTACTTC.

The V gene is TRBV3-1 (or the pseudogene TRBV3-2), the J gene TRBJ1-4, with 11 bases aligning to TRBD1. The CDR3 covers 16 residues. CDR1 and CDR2 from the germline V gene are LGHDT and YNNKEL (reference sequence). V lost 5 bases, J lost 8 bases, and 10 bases stayed unmatched. Written as DNA, the CDR3 is TGTGCCAGCAGCACTCGGACAGGGGGCGCTGGGGAAAAACTGTTTTTT. Encoded protein: CASSTRTGGAGEKLFF.

The genes are TRBV3-1 (or the pseudogene TRBV3-2) and TRBJ2-7; TRBD1 agrees at 8 bases. The V and J ends lost 5 bases and 5 bases, in that order; junction bases with no gene match: 5. CDR1 is LGHDT and CDR2 is YNNKEL in the germline V gene (reference sequence). This CDR3 region has 13 residues. In DNA, the CDR3 is TGTGCCAGCAGCTACGGACAGGGCGACGAGCAGTACTTC. Protein: CASSYGQGDEQYF.

This clone was seen more than once but under ten times. CDR3 protein: CASSLRDRPLGNEQFF. The CDR3 region has the DNA TGCGCCAGCAGCTTGCGTGACAGACCTTTAGGGAATGAGCAGTTCTTC. The rearrangement links TRBV5-1 to TRBJ2-1, with a weak D call TRBD1 (5 bases). Trimming removed 1 base at V and 7 bases at J, with 18 bases between. The CDR3 is made up of 16 amino acids. The V gene's germline CDR1 is SGHRS and CDR2 YFSETQ.

V gene TRBV21-1 combines with J gene TRBJ1-2; the table's TRBD1 call for D was not verified on the DNA. TRBV21-1 is given as a pseudogene. The CDR3 runs to 13 residues. CDR3 residues: CASSKRQGLGYTF. CDR3 coding DNA: TGTGCCAGCAGCAAAAGGCAGGGGCTTGGCTACACCTTC.

This clone appeared a single time. J is TRBJ2-5 and V is TRBV24-1; 10 bases are a match to TRBD2. This CDR3 spans 16 amino acids. CDR1 and CDR2 from the germline V gene are KGHDR and SFDVKD. V gave up 3 bases and J gave up 4 bases; unmatched junction bases: 7. The CDR3 spells CATSDVSGRRGETQYF. The CDR3 DNA reads TGTGCCACCAGTGATGTTAGCGGGAGGAGAGGAGAGACCCAGTACTTC.

This clone occurred once. V gene TRBV6-5 combines with J gene TRBJ1-2; 9 bases are a match to TRBD1. Losses at the gene ends were 5 bases for V and 3 bases for J; bases not matched to a gene: 4. The germline CDR1 and CDR2 sequences are MNHEY and SVGAGI. The CDR3 totals 14 residues. The CDR3 spells CASSRTGAHYGYTF. DNA of the CDR3: TGTGCCAGCAGTAGGACAGGGGCCCACTATGGCTACACCTTC.

The chain carries TRBV6-5 and TRBJ1-4; no reliable D call. V was cut by 6 bases and J by 0 bases, with 5 bases left in between. The CDR3 spans 13 residues. Per the germline V gene, CDR1 is MNHEY and CDR2 is SVGAGI. In nucleotides, the CDR3 is TGTGCCAGCAGGGCAACAACTAATGAAAAACTGTTTTTT. Translated, it gives CASRATTNEKLFF.

The chain links TRBV4-2 to TRBJ2-7, with TRBD2 matching over 7 bases. The CDR3 is 18 residues long. Trimming at V came to 0 bases and at J to 0 bases, leaving 11 bases not matched to a gene. Germline V gene lookup returns CDR1 LGHNA and CDR2 YNFKEQ. The CDR3, as DNA: TGTGCCAGCAGCCAAGATTCCAATACCGGGACTACCTCCTACGAGCAGTACTTC. Amino acids: CASSQDSNTGTTSYEQYF.

The rearrangement joins TRBV4-2 to TRBJ2-5, with TRBD1 identical over 11 bases. CDR3 length: 17 residues. Trimming at V came to 3 bases and at J to 9 bases, leaving 15 bases not matched to a gene. Germline V lookup: CDR1 LGHNA, CDR2 YNFKEQ. In DNA form, the CDR3 reads TGTGCCAGCAGCCACTTGGGGGGACAGGGGGAAGCCGGGGCCCAGTACTTC. Translated, it gives CASSHLGGQGEAGAQYF.